The present T cell receptor (beta chain) was sequenced within a study of blood T cell repertoires in COVID-19. Study processing details: Counts of nucleated cells, estimated from reference gene primer amplification, were obtained. The repertoire was sequenced with immunoSEQ multiplex PCR; TCRdb's copy has only in-frame clones and lacks some. The V and J calls and the clone size are those of that table, but D and trimming were determined from the DNA. The data hold about 350,000 clones, with about 87% observed a single time. This CDR3 contains 17 residues. The V gene's germline CDR1 is SGHRS and CDR2 YFSETQ. The V and J ends lost 0 bases and 4 bases, in that order; junction bases with no gene match: 8. In this sample, this clone turned up once. The Seattle patients joined while their infection was active and were tracked longitudinally afterward.

This sequence joins TRBV5-1 and TRBJ2-1; TRBD1 matches 9 bases. The source is a man aged 25-40 years with COVID-19, enrolled during active disease. The sample consisted of peripheral blood. This chain's CDR3 is CASSLGGDRDYYNEQFF. The CDR3 nucleotides are TGCGCCAGCAGCTTGGGAGGGGACAGGGATTATTACAATGAGCAGTTCTTC.